This T cell receptor (beta chain) came from a study of blood T cell repertoires in COVID-19. Profiled with immunoSEQ multiplex PCR; TCRdb holds only in-frame clones, not every one. The sample comprises fewer than 60,000 clones, about four fifths of which are singletons, and under 7% rests with the top ten. The CDR3 extends over 13 amino acids. V shed 8 bases and J shed 2 bases, with 10 bases lying between them. This chain uses TRBV12-3 or TRBV12-4 with TRBJ1-3; the D gene is possibly TRBD1 (5 bases). The sequencing input was peripheral blood. The receptor was isolated from a man between 65 and 85 years old with active COVID-19. The CDR3 DNA reads as TGTGCCAGCCGGAGCAGGGCTGGAAACACCATATATTTT. As protein: CASRSRAGNTIYF.